These 29 T cell receptor beta chains came from one sample sequenced in a study of T cells in Graves' hyperthyroidism and ophthalmopathy. Amplification of TCR beta CDR3 regions used RNA as the template. First-round RT-PCR of the TCR CDR3 relied on the HTBI primer set. TCRdb reprocessed the multiplex PCR reads with MiXCR, giving one entry per CDR3 protein. Of fewer than 550,000 distinct CDR3 sequences listed, roughly 14% are singletons. The specimen was blood. These receptors all come from a young woman with Graves' hyperthyroidism.

This clonotype was seen more than once but under ten times. The chain employs TRBV20-1 and TRBJ1-2; no clear D. The CDR3 has 12 amino acids. Trimming removed 3 bases at V and 7 bases at J, with 12 bases between. Germline V gives CDR1 DFQATT, CDR2 SNEGSKA (reference sequence). In nucleotides, the CDR3 is TGCAGTGCTAGTGGGCTCGACACTGGCTACACCTTC. As protein: CSASGLDTGYTF.

This clonotype occurred many times. The gene calls are TRBV2 and TRBJ2-1, with D uncertain. The germline gives CDR1 SNHLY, CDR2 FYNNEI. V was cut by 6 bases and J by 14 bases, with 8 bases left in between. This CDR3 contains 9 residues. CDR3 residues: CASRKDEFF. The CDR3 DNA is TGTGCCAGCAGGAAAGATGAGTTCTTC.

This clonotype has more than one count but fewer than ten. This chain uses TRBV20-1 with TRBJ1-2; unclear D gene. The CDR3 is made up of 12 amino acids. CDR1 and CDR2 (germline): DFQATT, SNEGSKA (reference sequence). The CDR3 loop is CSVLLGDYGYTF. In DNA form, the CDR3 reads TGCAGCGTACTCCTCGGGGACTATGGCTACACCTTC.

The CDR3, as DNA: TGTGCCAGCACCGGGACTTTAGGGGGCTACACCTTC. Encoded protein: CASTGTLGGYTF. The chain combines TRBV6-1 with TRBJ1-2, with D tentatively TRBD1 (5 bases). V was clipped by 7 bases and J by 8 bases, with 14 bases between them. The CDR3 is made up of 12 amino acids. CDR1 and CDR2 (germline): MNHNS, SASEGT.

This clonotype was counted at least ten times. The V and J genes are TRBV27 and TRBJ1-1; D is ambiguous. This CDR3 contains 14 residues. V was shortened by 3 bases and J by 2 bases, with 10 bases between the two germline ends. CDR1 is MNHEY, CDR2 SMNVEV, per germline (reference sequence). The chain's CDR3 is CASSFLAANTEAFF. The CDR3, as DNA: TGTGCCAGCAGTTTCCTAGCAGCAAACACTGAAGCTTTCTTT.

This clonotype showed up just a few times. This chain links TRBV20-1 with TRBJ2-2, with 12 bases that match TRBD2. The CDR3 runs to 18 residues. V dropped 6 bases and J dropped 3; count of bases not matched to a gene: 14. Germline V gene data show CDR1 as DFQATT and CDR2 as SNEGSKA (reference sequence). CDR3 nucleotides: TGCAGTGCCTTAGGACTAGCGGGAACCCCCGAGGACACCGGGGAGCTGTTTTTT. This gives the protein CSALGLAGTPEDTGELFF.

This clonotype has ten or more counts. The rearrangement links TRBV28 to TRBJ2-7, with D possibly TRBD2 on 7 matching bases. CDR1 and CDR2 from the germline V gene are MDHEN and SYDVKM. The CDR3 sequence is 14 residues long. Trimming pared 6 bases from V and 6 bases from J, leaving 18 bases between. The CDR3 DNA reads as TGTGCCAGCAGCTTAAGGGGGGGAATCTTCGAGCAGTACTTC. Its translation: CASSLRGGIFEQYF. Complete variable domain (other parts from reference TRBV28 and TRBJ2-7): DVKVTQSSRYLVKRTGEKVFLECVQDMDHENMFWYRQDPGLGLRLIYFSYDVKMKEKGDIPEGYSVSREKKERFSLILESASTNQTSMYLCASSLRGGIFEQYFGPGTRLTVT.

This rearrangement joins TRBV28 to TRBJ1-5; 7 positions match TRBD1. Germline CDR1 reads MDHEN; CDR2 reads SYDVKM. This CDR3 spans 16 amino acids. The junction had 10 bases not matched to a gene; V was cut back by 3 bases and J by 5 bases. CDR3 loop: CASSLGERGPHQPQHF. The CDR3 nucleotides are TGTGCCAGCAGTTTGGGGGAGAGGGGGCCGCATCAGCCCCAGCATTTT.

This clonotype was counted many times. The chain couples TRBV2 to TRBJ1-1; D possibly corresponds to TRBD1 (5 bases). The CDR3 length is 13 residues. The V gene lost 8 bases and the J gene lost 3 bases, with 13 bases spanning the gap. Germline CDR1 is SNHLY and CDR2 is FYNNEI. DNA of the CDR3: TGTGCCAGCGGGTTTGACAGCGACACTGAAGCTTTCTTT. Its translation is CASGFDSDTEAFF.

This clonotype has a handful of counts. This chain joins TRBV19 and TRBJ2-3, with 14 bases identical to TRBD2. Per germline, CDR1 LNHDA and CDR2 SQIVND (reference sequence). The CDR3 consists of 18 residues. V gave up 3 bases and J gave up 0 bases; unmatched junction bases: 5. In DNA form, the CDR3 reads TGTGCCAGTAGTATGACTAGCGGGGGGGCAGGCAGCACAGATACGCAGTATTTT. This encodes CASSMTSGGAGSTDTQYF.

This clonotype appeared a few times. The CDR3 region has the DNA TGTGCCAGCAGTCTAGCGGGAGGGGTCTCGGGGGAGCTGTTTTTT. The encoded protein is CASSLAGGVSGELFF. The V call is TRBV6-1, the J call TRBJ2-2; 12 bases map to TRBD2. The germline V gene has CDR1 MNHNS and CDR2 SASEGT. The CDR3 contains 15 residues. V lost 5 bases to trimming and J lost 8 bases; unmatched junction nucleotides: 6.

This clonotype was counted only a few times. The chain uses TRBV29-1 and TRBJ2-3; possibly TRBD2 for D (7 bases). The CDR3 runs 16 residues. V lost 3 bases and J 1 base, leaving 17 bases between the germline ends. From germline, CDR1 is SQVTM and CDR2 ANQGSEA. CDR3 DNA sequence: TGCAGCGTTGATACGTCGGCGGGGGCCGGCACAGATACGCAGTATTTT. Its translation is CSVDTSAGAGTDTQYF.

This clonotype was picked up many times. V usage is TRBV3-1 and J usage is TRBJ2-1, with 12 bases that match TRBD2. Germline V gene lookup returns CDR1 LGHDT and CDR2 YNNKEL (reference sequence). The CDR3 runs 19 residues. With 0 bases clipped from V and 5 bases from J, the junction kept 11 bases outside the gene matches. The CDR3 here is CASSQETARRLAGDNEQFF. Here the CDR3 DNA reads TGTGCCAGCAGCCAAGAGACCGCTCGTCGACTAGCGGGAGACAATGAGCAGTTCTTC.

This clonotype showed up just a few times. Compared with germline, one end of the junction differs, possibly owing to a read error. The chain recombines TRBV5-1 with TRBJ1-1; 7 positions match TRBD1. Per the germline V gene, CDR1 is SGHRS and CDR2 is YFSETQ. The CDR3 totals 17 residues. The CDR3 nucleotides are TGCGCCGGCAGCCCAGGGGGAGTGGGTTTCTTGAACACTGAAGCTTTCTTT. This encodes CAGSPGGVGFLNTEAFF. The variable domain in full, with the rest retrieved from reference TRBV5-1 and TRBJ1-1, is KAGVTQTPRYLIKTRGQQVTLSCSPISGHRSVSWYQQTPGQGLQFLFEYFSETQRNKGNFPGRFSGRQFSNSRSEMNVSTLELGDSALYLCAGSPGGVGFLNTEAFFGQGTRLTVV.

The V call is TRBV19, the J call TRBJ2-3, with D unresolved. The CDR3 is 11 residues long. Germline-derived CDR1 and CDR2 are LNHDA and SQIVND (reference sequence). Trimming took off 5 bases at V and 10 bases at J, with 10 bases between the two ends. The CDR3 sequence: CASSSLQAQYF. CDR3 nucleotide sequence: TGTGCCAGTAGTTCGCTGCAGGCGCAGTATTTT.

This clonotype was counted many times. The chain carries TRBV27 and TRBJ2-1; 11 bases align to TRBD1. The germline gives CDR1 MNHEY, CDR2 SMNVEV (reference sequence). Germline trimming cut 6 bases from V and 7 bases from J; bases unmatched to any gene: 14. The length of the CDR3 is 17 residues. CDR3 sequence (DNA): TGTGCCAGCAGCTACCTGACCGGACAGGGGGCTTCGAATGAGCAGTTCTTC. Translation: CASSYLTGQGASNEQFF.

This clonotype showed up many times. The rearrangement uses TRBV7-2 and TRBJ2-1, with 8 nucleotides matching TRBD2. Germline V gene lookup returns CDR1 SGHTA and CDR2 FQGNSA. V shed 5 bases, J shed 7 bases, and the junction held 13 bases outside the gene matches. The CDR3 runs to 16 residues. CDR3 residues: CASSGRGRLSGNEQFF. CDR3 bases: TGTGCCAGCAGCGGACGCGGGAGGCTTTCGGGGAATGAGCAGTTCTTC.

This clonotype showed up just a few times. The chain combines TRBV28 with TRBJ1-5; the match to TRBD1 covers 12 bases. The V segment lost 3 bases and the J segment 5 bases; nucleotides outside the gene matches: 5. The CDR3 runs 16 residues. CDR1 MDHEN and CDR2 SYDVKM come from the germline V gene. The CDR3 DNA reads as TGTGCCAGCAGTTTCCCCCGGGACAGGGGGCATCAGCCCCAGCATTTT. It codes for CASSFPRDRGHQPQHF.

This clonotype was seen many times. This sequence joins TRBV5-6 and TRBJ1-1; D not resolved. Per the germline V gene, CDR1 is SGHDT and CDR2 is YYEEEE. The CDR3 length is 15 residues. V lost 4 bases and J 2 bases, leaving 15 bases between the germline ends. The CDR3 nucleotides read TGTGCCAGCAGCCCCGTTGGGCAGCAAAACACTGAAGCTTTCTTT. This translates into CASSPVGQQNTEAFF.

This clonotype has a count of ten or more. J is TRBJ2-3 and V is TRBV20-1, with 10 positions matching TRBD1. Germline V gives CDR1 DFQATT, CDR2 SNEGSKA (reference sequence). The CDR3 sequence is 14 residues long. Losses at the gene ends were 6 bases for V and 2 bases for J; bases not matched to a gene: 5. The CDR3 here is CSAGDRGLTDTQYF. CDR3 in DNA: TGCAGTGCAGGGGACAGGGGACTCACAGATACGCAGTATTTT.

The chain carries TRBV5-1 and TRBJ1-1; D might be TRBD1 (6 bases). The CDR3 extends over 16 amino acids. V lost 5 bases, J lost 4 bases, and 21 bases lay in between. In germline, CDR1 is SGHRS, CDR2 YFSETQ. The DNA of the CDR3 is TGCGCCAGCAGGCCATTTTACAGGGTTGAGGGCACTGAAGCTTTCTTT. This codes for CASRPFYRVEGTEAFF.

This sequence joins TRBV28 and TRBJ1-5, with D perhaps TRBD1 (5 bases). The CDR3 length is 15 residues. The V gene's germline CDR1 is MDHEN and CDR2 SYDVKM. V was cut by 5 bases and J by 2 bases, with 13 bases left in between. The DNA of the CDR3 is TGTGCCAGCAGTCCGCTTGACAGTCGCAATCAGCCCCAGCATTTT. Protein product: CASSPLDSRNQPQHF. Full variable domain (outside the CDR3, taken from reference TRBV28 and TRBJ1-5): DVKVTQSSRYLVKRTGEKVFLECVQDMDHENMFWYRQDPGLGLRLIYFSYDVKMKEKGDIPEGYSVSREKKERFSLILESASTNQTSMYLCASSPLDSRNQPQHFGDGTRLSIL.

A remark on this clonotype: A much more abundant neighbour one base away suggests this may be a read error. This sequence joins TRBV6-1 and TRBJ2-1; 10 bases match TRBD2. The CDR3 sequence is 15 residues long. The junction had 6 bases not matched to a gene; V was cut back by 4 bases and J by 6 bases. Germline V gives CDR1 MNHNS, CDR2 SASEGT. DNA of the CDR3: TGTGCCAGCAGTGGGGGACTAGCGAGATGCAATGAGCAGTTCTTC. This gives the protein CASSGGLARCNEQFF.

V is TRBV12-3 or TRBV12-4 and J is TRBJ1-5, with 9 bases identical to TRBD1. The CDR3 is 16 amino acids. V lost 6 bases, J lost 4 bases, and 10 bases stayed unmatched. CDR3 sequence (DNA): TGTGCCAGCAGACACTGGACAGGGGCCTTTAATCAGCCCCAGCATTTT. Translation: CASRHWTGAFNQPQHF.

This clonotype was detected a few times. The V and J genes are TRBV20-1 and TRBJ1-1; D unresolved. Trimming stripped 2 bases from V and 1 base from J, with 14 bases between. Germline V gene sequence: CDR1 DFQATT, CDR2 SNEGSKA (reference sequence). This CDR3 spans 15 amino acids. CDR3 amino acids: CSARPTLTANTEAFF. For the CDR3, the DNA is TGCAGTGCTAGACCTACCCTTACAGCGAACACTGAAGCTTTCTTT.

As concerns this clonotype: A much larger clone differs from this one at a single base, so this may be a read error. The chain combines TRBV12-5 with TRBJ1-2; D is perhaps TRBD1 (5 bases). The CDR3 contains 16 residues. Germline V CDR1 and CDR2: LGHNT, FRNRAP. The CDR3 sequence: CASGLAPGGVDYGHTF. CDR3 sequence (DNA): TGTGCTAGTGGTTTGGCCCCGGGGGGGGTGGACTATGGCCACACCTTC.

This clonotype was picked up a small number of times. This chain connects TRBV20-1 to TRBJ2-7, with 10 bases identical to TRBD2. The germline V gene has CDR1 DFQATT and CDR2 SNEGSKA (reference sequence). The CDR3 has 14 amino acids. After removal of 3 bases from V and 2 bases from J, the junction contained 4 bases not matched to a gene. The CDR3 DNA is TGCAGTGCTAGTACTAGCGGGGATCCCTACGAGCAGTACTTC. Translating it yields CSASTSGDPYEQYF.

This clonotype occurred many times. The chain links TRBV20-1 to TRBJ1-2; D is ambiguous. Germline V gene sequence: CDR1 DFQATT, CDR2 SNEGSKA (reference sequence). The CDR3 spans 17 residues. V was cut by 1 base and J by 4 bases, with 22 bases left in between. The CDR3 DNA follows: TGCAGTGCTAGAGTCGGGATTCGTCAGACTCGGTCCTATGGCTACACCTTC. This sequence encodes CSARVGIRQTRSYGYTF.

This chain joins TRBV12-3 or TRBV12-4 and TRBJ1-2; 7 nucleotides agree with TRBD1. With 2 bases clipped from V and 2 bases from J, the junction kept 11 bases outside the gene matches. The CDR3 is made up of 17 amino acids. The CDR3 bases are TGTGCCAGCAGTTTATTTCTAGGGGGCGAGAACAACTATGGCTACACCTTC. Its translation is CASSLFLGGENNYGYTF.